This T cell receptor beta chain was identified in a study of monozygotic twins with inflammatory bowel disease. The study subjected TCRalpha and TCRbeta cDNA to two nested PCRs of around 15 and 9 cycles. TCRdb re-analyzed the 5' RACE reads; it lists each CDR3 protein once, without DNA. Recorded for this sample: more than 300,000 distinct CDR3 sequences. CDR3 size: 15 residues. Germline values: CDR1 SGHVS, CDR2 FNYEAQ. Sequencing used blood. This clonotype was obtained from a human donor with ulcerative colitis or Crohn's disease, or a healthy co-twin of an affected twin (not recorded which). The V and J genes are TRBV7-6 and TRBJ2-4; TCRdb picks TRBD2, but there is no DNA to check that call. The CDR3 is CASSLASGRQNIQYF.